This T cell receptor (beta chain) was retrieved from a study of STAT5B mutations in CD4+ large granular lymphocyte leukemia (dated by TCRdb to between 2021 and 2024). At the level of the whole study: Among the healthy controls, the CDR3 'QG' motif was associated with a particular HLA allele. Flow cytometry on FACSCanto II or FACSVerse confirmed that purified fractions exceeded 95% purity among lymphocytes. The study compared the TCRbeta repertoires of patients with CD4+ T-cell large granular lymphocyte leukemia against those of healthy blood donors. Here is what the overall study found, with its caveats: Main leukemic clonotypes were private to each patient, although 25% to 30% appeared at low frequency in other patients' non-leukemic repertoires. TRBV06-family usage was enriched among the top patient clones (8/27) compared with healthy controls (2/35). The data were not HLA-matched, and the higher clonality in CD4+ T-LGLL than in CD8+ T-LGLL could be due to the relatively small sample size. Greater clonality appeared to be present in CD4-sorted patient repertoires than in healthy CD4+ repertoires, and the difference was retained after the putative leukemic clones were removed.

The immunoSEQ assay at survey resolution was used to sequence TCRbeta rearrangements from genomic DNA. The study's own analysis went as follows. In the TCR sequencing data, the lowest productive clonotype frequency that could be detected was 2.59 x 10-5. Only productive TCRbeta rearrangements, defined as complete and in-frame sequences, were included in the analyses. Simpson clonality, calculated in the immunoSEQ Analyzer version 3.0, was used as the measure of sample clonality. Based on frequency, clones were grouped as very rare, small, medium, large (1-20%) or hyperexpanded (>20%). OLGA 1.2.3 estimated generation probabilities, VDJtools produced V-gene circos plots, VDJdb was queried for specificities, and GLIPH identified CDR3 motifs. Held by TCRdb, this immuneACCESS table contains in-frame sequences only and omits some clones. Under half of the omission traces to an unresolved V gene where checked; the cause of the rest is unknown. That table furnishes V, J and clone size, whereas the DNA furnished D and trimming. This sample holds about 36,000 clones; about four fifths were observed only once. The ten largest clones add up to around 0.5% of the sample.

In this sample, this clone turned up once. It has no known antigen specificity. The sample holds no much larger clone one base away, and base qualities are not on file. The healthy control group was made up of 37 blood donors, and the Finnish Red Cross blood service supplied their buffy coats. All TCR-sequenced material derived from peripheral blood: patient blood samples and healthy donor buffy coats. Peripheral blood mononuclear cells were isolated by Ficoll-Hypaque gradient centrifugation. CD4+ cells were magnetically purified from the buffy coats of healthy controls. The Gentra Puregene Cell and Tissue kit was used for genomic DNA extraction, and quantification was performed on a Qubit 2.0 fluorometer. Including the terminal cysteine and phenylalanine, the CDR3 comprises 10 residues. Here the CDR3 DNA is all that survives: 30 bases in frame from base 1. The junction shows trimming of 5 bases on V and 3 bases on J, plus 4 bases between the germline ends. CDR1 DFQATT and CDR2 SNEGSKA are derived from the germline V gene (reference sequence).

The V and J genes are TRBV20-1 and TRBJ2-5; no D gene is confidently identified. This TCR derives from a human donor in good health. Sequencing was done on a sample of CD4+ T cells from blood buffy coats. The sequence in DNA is TGCAGTGCTGCAAAAGAGACCCAGTACTTC. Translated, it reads CSAAKETQYF.